The sequence of this TCR beta chain was determined in a study of T cells in Graves' hyperthyroidism and ophthalmopathy. Study-level results: Patients with ophthalmopathy were separated from those with stable hyperthyroidism by a 13 V-J model. Most expanded thyroid clonotypes above 0.001 recurred in blood.

In this sample, this clonotype turned up many times. Its antigen is not known. Trimming stripped 0 bases from V and 6 bases from J, with 14 bases between. This CDR3 has 14 residues. Per the germline V gene, CDR1 is GTSNPN and CDR2 is SVGIG (reference sequence). The TCR beta CDR3 regions underwent amplification using RNA transcripts as the source. HTBI primers drove first-round RT-PCR of the TCR CDR3. MiXCR, run by TCRdb on the multiplex PCR reads, gives a single entry per CDR3 protein. The sample consists of about 500,000 distinct CDR3 sequences, 16% of them appearing once. The chain joins TRBV30 to TRBJ1-1; no clear D. This TCR derives from a woman between 18 and 29 years old with Graves' hyperthyroidism. The sequenced sample was blood. CDR3 in DNA: TGTGCCTGGAGTGTAAGGTCGCACAGTCCTGAAGCTTTCTTT. The encoded protein is CAWSVRSHSPEAFF.